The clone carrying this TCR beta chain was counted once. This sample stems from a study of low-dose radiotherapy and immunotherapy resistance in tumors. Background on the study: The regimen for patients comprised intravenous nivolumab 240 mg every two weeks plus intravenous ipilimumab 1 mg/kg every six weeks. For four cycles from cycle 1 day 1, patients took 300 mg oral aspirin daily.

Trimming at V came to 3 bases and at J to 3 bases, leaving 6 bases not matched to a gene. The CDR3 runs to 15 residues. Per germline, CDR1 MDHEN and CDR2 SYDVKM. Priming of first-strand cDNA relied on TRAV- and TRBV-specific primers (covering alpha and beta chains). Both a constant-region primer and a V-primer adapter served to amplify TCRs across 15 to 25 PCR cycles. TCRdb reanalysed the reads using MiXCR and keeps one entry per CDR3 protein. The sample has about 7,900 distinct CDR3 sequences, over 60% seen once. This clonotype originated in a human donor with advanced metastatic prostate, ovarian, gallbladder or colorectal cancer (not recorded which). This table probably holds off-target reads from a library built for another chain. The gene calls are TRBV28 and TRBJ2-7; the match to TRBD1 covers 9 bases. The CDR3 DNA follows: TGTGCCAGCAGTTTCACCGGGACAGGGCGCTACGAGCAGTACTTC. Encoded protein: CASSFTGTGRYEQYF.